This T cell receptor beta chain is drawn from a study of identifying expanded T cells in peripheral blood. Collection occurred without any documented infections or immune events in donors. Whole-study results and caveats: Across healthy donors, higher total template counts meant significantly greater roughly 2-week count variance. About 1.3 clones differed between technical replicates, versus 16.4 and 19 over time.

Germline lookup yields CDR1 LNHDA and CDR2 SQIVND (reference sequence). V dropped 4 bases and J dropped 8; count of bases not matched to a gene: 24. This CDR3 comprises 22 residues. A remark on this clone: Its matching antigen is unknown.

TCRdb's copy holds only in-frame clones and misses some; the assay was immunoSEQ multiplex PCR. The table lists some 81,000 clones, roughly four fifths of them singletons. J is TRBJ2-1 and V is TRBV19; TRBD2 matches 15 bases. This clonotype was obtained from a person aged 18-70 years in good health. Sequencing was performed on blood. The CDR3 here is CASSNTRDRWAQGLAGGDEQFF. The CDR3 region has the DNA TGTGCCAGTAGTAACACCCGGGACAGGTGGGCCCAGGGACTAGCGGGAGGAGATGAGCAGTTCTTC.